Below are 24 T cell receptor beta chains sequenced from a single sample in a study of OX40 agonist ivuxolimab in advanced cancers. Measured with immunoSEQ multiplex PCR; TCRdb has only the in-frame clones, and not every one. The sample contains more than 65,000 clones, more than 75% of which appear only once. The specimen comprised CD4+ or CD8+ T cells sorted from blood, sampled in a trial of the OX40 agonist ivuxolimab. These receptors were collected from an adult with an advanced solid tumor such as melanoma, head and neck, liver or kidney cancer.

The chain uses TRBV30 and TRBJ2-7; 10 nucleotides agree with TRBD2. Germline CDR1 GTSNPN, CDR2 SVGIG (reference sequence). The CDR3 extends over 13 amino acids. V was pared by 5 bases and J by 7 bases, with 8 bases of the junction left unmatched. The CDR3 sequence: CAWGLAVLGEQYF. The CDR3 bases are TGTGCCTGGGGACTAGCGGTGCTGGGGGAGCAGTACTTC. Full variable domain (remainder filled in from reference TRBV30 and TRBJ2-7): SQTIHQWPATLVQPVGSPLSLECTVEGTSNPNLYWYRQAAGRGLQLLFYSVGIGQISSEVPQNLSASRPQDRQFILSSKKLLLSDSGFYLCAWGLAVLGEQYFGPGTRLTVT.

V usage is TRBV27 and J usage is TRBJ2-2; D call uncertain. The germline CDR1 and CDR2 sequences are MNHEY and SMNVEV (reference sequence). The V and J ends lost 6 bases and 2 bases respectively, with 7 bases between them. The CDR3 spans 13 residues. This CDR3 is CASRDPNTGELFF. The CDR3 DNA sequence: TGTGCCAGCAGGGACCCCAACACCGGGGAGCTGTTTTTT.

In DNA, the CDR3 is TGCGCCAGCAGCGGTCAGGGTCCGCCTAATGAAAAACTGTTTTTT. Its translation: CASSGQGPPNEKLFF. The chain has TRBV5-1 and TRBJ1-4, with D maybe TRBD1 (5 bases). The CDR3 runs 15 residues. CDR1 and CDR2 from the germline V gene are SGHRS and YFSETQ. Trimming removed 4 bases from V and 3 bases from J, with 13 bases in between.

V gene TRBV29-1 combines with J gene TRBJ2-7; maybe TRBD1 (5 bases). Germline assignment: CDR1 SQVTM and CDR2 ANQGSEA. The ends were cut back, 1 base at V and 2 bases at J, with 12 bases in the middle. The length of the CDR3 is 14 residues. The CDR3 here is CSVEVPDSPYEQYF. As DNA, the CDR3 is TGCAGCGTTGAAGTTCCCGACAGTCCCTACGAGCAGTACTTC.

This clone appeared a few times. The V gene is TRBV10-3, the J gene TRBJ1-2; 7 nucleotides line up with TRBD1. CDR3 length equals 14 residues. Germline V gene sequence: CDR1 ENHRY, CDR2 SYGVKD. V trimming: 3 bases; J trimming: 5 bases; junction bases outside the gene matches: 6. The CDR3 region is CAISDDRARYGYTF. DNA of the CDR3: TGTGCCATCAGTGACGACAGGGCCCGTTATGGCTACACCTTC.

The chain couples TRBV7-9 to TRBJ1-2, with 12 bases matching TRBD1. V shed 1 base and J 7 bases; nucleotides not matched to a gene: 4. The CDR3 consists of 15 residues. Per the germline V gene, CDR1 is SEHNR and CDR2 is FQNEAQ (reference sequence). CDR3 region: CASSLVGQGASGYTF. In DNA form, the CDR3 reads TGTGCCAGCAGCTTAGTGGGACAGGGGGCGTCTGGCTACACCTTC.

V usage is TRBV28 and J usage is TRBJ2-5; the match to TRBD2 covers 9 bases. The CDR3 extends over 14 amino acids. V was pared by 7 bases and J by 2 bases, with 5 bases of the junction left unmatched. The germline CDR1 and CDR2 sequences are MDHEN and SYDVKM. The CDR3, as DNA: TGTGCCAGCACCCCCGCGGGGGGGCAAGAGACCCAGTACTTC. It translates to CASTPAGGQETQYF. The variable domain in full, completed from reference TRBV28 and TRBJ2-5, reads DVKVTQSSRYLVKRTGEKVFLECVQDMDHENMFWYRQDPGLGLRLIYFSYDVKMKEKGDIPEGYSVSREKKERFSLILESASTNQTSMYLCASTPAGGQETQYFGPGTRLLVL.

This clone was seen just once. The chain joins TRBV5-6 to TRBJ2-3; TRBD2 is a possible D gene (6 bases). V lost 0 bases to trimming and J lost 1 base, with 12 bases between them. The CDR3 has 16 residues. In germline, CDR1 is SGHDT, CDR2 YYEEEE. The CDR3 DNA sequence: TGTGCCAGCAGCTTGGGGGATAGCGGCGGCACAGATACGCAGTATTTT. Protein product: CASSLGDSGGTDTQYF.

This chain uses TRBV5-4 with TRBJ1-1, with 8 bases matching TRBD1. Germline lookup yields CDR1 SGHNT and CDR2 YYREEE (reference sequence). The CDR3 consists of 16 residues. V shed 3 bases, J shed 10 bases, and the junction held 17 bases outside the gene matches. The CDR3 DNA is TGTGCCAGCAGCTCGCAGGGGGCCAGGGCGGGATCGGGAGCTTTCTTT. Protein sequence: CASSSQGARAGSGAFF.

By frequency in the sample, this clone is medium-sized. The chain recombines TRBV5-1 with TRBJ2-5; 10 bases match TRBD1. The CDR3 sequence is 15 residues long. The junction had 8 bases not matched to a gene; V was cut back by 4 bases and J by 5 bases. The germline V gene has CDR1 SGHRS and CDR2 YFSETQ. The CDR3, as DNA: TGCGCCAGCAGCGATGACAGGGGGCAGGGCGAGACCCAGTACTTC. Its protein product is CASSDDRGQGETQYF.

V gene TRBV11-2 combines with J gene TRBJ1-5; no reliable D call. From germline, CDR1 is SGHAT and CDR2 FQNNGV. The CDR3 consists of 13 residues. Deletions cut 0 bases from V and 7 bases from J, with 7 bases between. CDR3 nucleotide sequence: TGTGCCAGCAGCTTAGAGTTGCGGCAGCCCCAGCATTTT. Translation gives CASSLELRQPQHF.

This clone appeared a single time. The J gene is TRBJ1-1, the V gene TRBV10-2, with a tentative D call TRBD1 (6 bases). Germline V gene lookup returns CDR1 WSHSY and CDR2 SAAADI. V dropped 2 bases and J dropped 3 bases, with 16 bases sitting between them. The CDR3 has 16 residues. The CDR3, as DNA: TGCGCCAGCAGTGAGGGGGGCTTGGGGGAATACACTGAAGCTTTCTTT. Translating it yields CASSEGGLGEYTEAFF.

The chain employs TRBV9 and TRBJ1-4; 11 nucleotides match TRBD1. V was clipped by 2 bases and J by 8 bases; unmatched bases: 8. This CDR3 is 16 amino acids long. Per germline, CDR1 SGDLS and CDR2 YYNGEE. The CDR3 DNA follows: TGTGCCAGCAGCGTGACCGGGACAGGGGGAATCGAAAAACTGTTTTTT. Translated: CASSVTGTGGIEKLFF.

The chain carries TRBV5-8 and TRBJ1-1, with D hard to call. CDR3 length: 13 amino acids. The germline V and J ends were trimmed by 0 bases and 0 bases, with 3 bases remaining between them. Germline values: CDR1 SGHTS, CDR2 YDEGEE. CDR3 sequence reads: CASSLAVNTEAFF. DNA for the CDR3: TGTGCCAGCAGCTTGGCAGTGAACACTGAAGCTTTCTTT.

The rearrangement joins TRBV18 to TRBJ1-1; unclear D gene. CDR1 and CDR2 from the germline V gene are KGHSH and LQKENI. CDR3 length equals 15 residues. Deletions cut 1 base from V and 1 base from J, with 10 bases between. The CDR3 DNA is TGTGCCAGCTCACCACAGAGAATGGAGAACACTGAAGCTTTCTTT. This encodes CASSPQRMENTEAFF.

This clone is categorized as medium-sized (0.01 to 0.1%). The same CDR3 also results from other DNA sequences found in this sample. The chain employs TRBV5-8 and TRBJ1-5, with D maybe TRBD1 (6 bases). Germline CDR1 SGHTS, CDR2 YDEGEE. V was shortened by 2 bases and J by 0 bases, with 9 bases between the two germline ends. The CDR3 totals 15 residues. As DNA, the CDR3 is TGTGCCAGCAGCTTACAGGGATATAGCAATCAGCCCCAGCATTTT. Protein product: CASSLQGYSNQPQHF.

CDR3 region: CASSSFPTLAGYVYEQYF. In nucleotides, the CDR3 is TGTGCCAGCAGTTCGTTTCCCACACTAGCGGGGTACGTCTACGAGCAGTACTTC. The rearrangement joins TRBV28 to TRBJ2-7; 10 bases are shared with TRBD2. The germline V gene has CDR1 MDHEN and CDR2 SYDVKM. The CDR3 contains 18 residues. The J segment lost 3 bases and the V segment lost 4 bases, leaving 15 bases of the junction unmatched.

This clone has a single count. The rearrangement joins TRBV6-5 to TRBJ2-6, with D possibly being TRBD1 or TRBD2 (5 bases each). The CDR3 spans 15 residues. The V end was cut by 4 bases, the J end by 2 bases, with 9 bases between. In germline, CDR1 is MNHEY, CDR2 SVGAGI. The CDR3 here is CASSSRGAGANVLTF. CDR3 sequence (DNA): TGTGCCAGCAGTTCCCGGGGCGCTGGGGCCAACGTCCTGACTTTC.

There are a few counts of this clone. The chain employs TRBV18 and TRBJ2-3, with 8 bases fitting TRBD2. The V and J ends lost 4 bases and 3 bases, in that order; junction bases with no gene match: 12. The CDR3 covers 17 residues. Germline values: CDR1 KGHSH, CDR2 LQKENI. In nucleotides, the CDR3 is TGTGCCAGCTCACGGTTTCCGGGACTAGTAAGAACAGATACGCAGTATTTT. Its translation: CASSRFPGLVRTDTQYF.

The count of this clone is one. The CDR3 DNA is TGTGCCAGCTCACCGGGTTCGGGATTTTCCGGGGAGCTGTTTTTT. It is translated as CASSPGSGFSGELFF. This sequence joins TRBV18 and TRBJ2-2; D possibly corresponds to TRBD2 (5 bases). V was trimmed by 3 bases and J by 6 bases, leaving 14 bases between them. This CDR3 contains 15 residues. Per germline, CDR1 KGHSH and CDR2 LQKENI.

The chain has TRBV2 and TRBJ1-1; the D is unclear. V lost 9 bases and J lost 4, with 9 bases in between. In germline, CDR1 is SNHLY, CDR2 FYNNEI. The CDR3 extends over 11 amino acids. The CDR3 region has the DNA TGTGCCAGTTCCCTCTTCACTGAAGCTTTCTTT. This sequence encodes CASSLFTEAFF.

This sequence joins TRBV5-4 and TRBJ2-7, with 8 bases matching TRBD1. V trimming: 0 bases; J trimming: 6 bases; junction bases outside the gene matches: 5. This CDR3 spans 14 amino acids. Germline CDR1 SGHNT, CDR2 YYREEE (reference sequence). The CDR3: CASSLGAGGFEQYF. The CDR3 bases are TGTGCCAGCAGCTTGGGGGCAGGGGGCTTCGAGCAGTACTTC.

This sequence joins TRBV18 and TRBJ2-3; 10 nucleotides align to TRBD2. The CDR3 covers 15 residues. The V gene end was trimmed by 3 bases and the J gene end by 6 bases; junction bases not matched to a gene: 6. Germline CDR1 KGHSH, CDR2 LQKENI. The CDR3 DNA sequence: TGTGCCAGCTCACCTCGGAGCGGGAGGGCGGATACGCAGTATTTT. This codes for CASSPRSGRADTQYF.

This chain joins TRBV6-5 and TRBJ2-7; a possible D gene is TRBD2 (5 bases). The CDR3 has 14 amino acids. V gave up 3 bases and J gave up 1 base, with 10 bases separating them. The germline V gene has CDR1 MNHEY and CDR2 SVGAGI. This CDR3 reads CASSYTGYSYEQYF. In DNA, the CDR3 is TGTGCCAGCAGTTATACGGGGTATTCCTACGAGCAGTACTTC.